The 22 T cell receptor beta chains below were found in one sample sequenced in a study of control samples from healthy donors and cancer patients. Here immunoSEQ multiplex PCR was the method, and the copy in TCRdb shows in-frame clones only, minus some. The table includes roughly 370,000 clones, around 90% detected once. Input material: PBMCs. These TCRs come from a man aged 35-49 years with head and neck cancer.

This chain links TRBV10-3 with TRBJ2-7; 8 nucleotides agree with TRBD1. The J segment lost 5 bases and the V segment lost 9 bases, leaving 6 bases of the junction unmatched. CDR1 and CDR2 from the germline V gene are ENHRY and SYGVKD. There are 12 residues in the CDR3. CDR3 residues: CAIGQGTDEQYF. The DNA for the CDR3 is TGTGCCATTGGACAGGGAACTGACGAGCAGTACTTC.

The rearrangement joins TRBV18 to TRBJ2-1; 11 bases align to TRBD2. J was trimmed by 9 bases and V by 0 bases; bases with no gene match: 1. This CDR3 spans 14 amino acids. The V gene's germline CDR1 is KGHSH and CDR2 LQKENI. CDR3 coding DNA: TGTGCCAGCTCACCACCTAGCGGGAGGGTTGAGCAGTTCTTC. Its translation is CASSPPSGRVEQFF.

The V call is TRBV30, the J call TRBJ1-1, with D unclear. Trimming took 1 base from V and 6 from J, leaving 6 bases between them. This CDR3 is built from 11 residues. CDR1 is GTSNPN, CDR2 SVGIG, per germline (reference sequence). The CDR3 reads CAWSDNPEAFF. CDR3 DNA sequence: TGTGCCTGGAGTGATAACCCTGAAGCTTTCTTT.

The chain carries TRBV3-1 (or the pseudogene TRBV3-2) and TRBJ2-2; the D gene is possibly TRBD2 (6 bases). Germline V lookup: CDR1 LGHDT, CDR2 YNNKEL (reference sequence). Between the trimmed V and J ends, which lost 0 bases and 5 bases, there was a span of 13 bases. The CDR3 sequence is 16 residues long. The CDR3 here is CASSQDGGTGTGELFF. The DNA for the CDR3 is TGTGCCAGCAGCCAAGACGGGGGTACCGGGACCGGGGAGCTGTTTTTT.

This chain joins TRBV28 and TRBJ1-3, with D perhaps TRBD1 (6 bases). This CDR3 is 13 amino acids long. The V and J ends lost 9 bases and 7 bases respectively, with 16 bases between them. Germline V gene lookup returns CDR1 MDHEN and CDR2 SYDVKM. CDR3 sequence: CASLQGRPNTIYF. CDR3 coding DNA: TGTGCCAGTTTACAGGGCCGGCCGAACACCATATATTTT. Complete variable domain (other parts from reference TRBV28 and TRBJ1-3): DVKVTQSSRYLVKRTGEKVFLECVQDMDHENMFWYRQDPGLGLRLIYFSYDVKMKEKGDIPEGYSVSREKKERFSLILESASTNQTSMYLCASLQGRPNTIYFGEGSWLTVV.

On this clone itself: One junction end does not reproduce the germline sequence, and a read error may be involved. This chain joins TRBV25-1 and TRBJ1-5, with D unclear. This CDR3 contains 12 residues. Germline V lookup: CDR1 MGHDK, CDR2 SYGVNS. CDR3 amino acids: CYNIHSNQPQHF. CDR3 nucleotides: TGCTATAATATCCATAGCAATCAGCCCCAGCATTTT.

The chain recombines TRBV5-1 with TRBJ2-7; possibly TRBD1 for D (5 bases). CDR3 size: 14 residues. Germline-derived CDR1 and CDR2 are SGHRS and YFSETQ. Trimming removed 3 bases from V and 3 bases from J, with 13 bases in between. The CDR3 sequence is CASSSTVPLYEQYF. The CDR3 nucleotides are TGCGCCAGCAGCTCGACAGTCCCCCTCTACGAGCAGTACTTC.

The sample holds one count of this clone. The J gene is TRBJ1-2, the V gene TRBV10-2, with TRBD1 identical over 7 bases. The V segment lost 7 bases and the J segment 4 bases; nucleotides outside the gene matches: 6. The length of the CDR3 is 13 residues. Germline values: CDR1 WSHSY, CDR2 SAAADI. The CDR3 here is CASNDRDSYGYTF. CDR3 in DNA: TGCGCCAGCAATGACCGGGACAGCTATGGCTACACCTTC.

CDR3 residues: CASNFCGTGVIYEQYF. The CDR3 nucleotides read TGTGCCAGCAACTTCTGCGGTACAGGGGTAATTTACGAGCAGTACTTC. This chain uses TRBV11-3 with TRBJ2-7; 7 bases match TRBD1. Per the germline V gene, CDR1 is SGHNT and CDR2 is YENEEA. V lost 7 bases and J lost 4; bases outside the gene matches: 16. The CDR3 is 16 residues long.

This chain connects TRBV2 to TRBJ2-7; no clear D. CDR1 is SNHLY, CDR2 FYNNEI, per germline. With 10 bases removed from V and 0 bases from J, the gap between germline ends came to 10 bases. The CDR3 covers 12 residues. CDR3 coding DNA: TGTGCCAACGGACGGAGCTCCTACGAGCAGTACTTC. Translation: CANGRSSYEQYF.

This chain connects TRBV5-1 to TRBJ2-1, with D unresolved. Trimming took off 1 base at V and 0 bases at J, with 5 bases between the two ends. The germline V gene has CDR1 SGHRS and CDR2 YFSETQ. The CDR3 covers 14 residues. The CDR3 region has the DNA TGCGCCAGCAGCTTGCACTACTCCTACAATGAGCAGTTCTTC. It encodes CASSLHYSYNEQFF.

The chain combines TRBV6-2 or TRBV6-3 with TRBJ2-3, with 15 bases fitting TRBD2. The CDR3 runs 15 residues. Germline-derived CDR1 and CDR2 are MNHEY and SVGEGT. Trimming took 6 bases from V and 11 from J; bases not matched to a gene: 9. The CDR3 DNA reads TGTGCCAGCAGCTCTCGGACTAGCGGGAGGGAGCAGCAGTATTTT. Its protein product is CASSSRTSGREQQYF.

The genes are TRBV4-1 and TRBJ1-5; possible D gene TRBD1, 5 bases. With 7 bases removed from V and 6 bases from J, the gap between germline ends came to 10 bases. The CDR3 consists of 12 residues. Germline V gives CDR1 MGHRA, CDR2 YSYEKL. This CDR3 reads CASTGETQPQHF. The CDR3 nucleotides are TGCGCCAGCACGGGGGAAACTCAGCCCCAGCATTTT.

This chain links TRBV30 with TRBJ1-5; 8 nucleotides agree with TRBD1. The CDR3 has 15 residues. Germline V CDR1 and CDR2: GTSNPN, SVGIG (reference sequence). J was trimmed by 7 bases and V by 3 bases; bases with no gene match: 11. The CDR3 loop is CAWSGGQAVLQPQHF. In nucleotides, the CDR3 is TGTGCCTGGAGCGGGGGACAGGCGGTTCTCCAGCCCCAGCATTTT. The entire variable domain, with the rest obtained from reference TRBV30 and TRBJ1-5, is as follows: SQTIHQWPATLVQPVGSPLSLECTVEGTSNPNLYWYRQAAGRGLQLLFYSVGIGQISSEVPQNLSASRPQDRQFILSSKKLLLSDSGFYLCAWSGGQAVLQPQHFGDGTRLSIL.

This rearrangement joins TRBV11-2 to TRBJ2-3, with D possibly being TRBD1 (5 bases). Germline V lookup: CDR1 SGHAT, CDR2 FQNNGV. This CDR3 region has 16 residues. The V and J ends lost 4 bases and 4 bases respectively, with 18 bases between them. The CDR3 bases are TGTGCCAGCAGCTCAACCAGGGCAGGCCTCCCAGATACGCAGTATTTT. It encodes CASSSTRAGLPDTQYF.

CDR3 loop: CASTREAGYEQYF. Here the CDR3 DNA reads TGTGCCAGCACCCGGGAGGCCGGATACGAGCAGTACTTC. V is TRBV6-5 and J is TRBJ2-7; 7 nucleotides line up with TRBD2. The CDR3 is made up of 13 amino acids. The ends lost 7 bases at V and 4 bases at J; junction bases unmatched: 7. CDR1 MNHEY and CDR2 SVGAGI come from the germline V gene.

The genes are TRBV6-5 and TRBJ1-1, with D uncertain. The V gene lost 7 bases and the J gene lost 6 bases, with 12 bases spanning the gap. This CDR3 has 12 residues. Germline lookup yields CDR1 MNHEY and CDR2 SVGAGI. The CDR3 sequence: CASTTSVSEAFF. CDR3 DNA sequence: TGTGCCAGCACCACCTCCGTGTCTGAAGCTTTCTTT.

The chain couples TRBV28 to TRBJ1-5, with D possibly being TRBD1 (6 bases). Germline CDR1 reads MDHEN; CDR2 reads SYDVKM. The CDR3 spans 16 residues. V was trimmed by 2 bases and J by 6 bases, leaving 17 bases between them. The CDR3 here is CASSLPGTPRGQPQHF. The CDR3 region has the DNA TGTGCCAGCAGTTTACCCGGGACACCACGGGGTCAGCCCCAGCATTTT.

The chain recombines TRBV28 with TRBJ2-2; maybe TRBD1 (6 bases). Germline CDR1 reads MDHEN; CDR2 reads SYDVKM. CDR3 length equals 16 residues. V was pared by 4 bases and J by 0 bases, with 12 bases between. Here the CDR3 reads CASSSQTGTNTGELFF. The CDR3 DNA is TGTGCCAGCAGTTCCCAGACAGGAACGAACACCGGGGAGCTGTTTTTT. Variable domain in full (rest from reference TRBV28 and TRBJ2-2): DVKVTQSSRYLVKRTGEKVFLECVQDMDHENMFWYRQDPGLGLRLIYFSYDVKMKEKGDIPEGYSVSREKKERFSLILESASTNQTSMYLCASSSQTGTNTGELFFGEGSRLTVL.

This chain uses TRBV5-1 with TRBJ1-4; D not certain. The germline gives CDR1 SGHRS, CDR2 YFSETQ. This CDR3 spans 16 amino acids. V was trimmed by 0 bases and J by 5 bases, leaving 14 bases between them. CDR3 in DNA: TGCGCCAGCAGCTTGGAGCCTGGGCAGTCAAATGAAAAACTGTTTTTT. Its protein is CASSLEPGQSNEKLFF.

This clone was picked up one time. The DNA of the CDR3 is TGTGCCAGCAGGCCCGCCAGTACGTCACCTAACTATGGCTACACCTTC. This codes for CASRPASTSPNYGYTF. The V and J genes are TRBV11-2 and TRBJ1-2, with D unclear. This CDR3 is built from 16 residues. Germline V gene data show CDR1 as SGHAT and CDR2 as FQNNGV. The ends were cut back, 6 bases at V and 0 bases at J, with 17 bases in the middle.

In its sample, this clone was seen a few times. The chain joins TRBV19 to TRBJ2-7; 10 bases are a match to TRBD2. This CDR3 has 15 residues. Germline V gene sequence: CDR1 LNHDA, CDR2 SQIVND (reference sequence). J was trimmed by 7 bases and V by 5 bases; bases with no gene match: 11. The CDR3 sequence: CASSPRLAGAREQYF. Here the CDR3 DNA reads TGTGCCAGTAGTCCCCGGCTAGCGGGAGCACGTGAGCAGTACTTC.